This T cell receptor (beta chain) was sequenced during a study of beta chain features in type 1 diabetes. Findings and caveats of the study: Across all four CD4+ subsets, people with type 1 diabetes showed modestly shorter TCRB CDR3s. At VDJ recombination sites, type 1 diabetes patients had fewer insertions and more deleted nucleotides.

Germline CDR1 SGHRS, CDR2 YFSETQ. V dropped 1 base and J dropped 5 bases, with 10 bases sitting between them. The CDR3 is 13 amino acids. The study reverse transcribed the entire isolated RNA, so it sequenced expressed TCRB transcripts. The data were produced by immunoSEQ multiplex PCR, yet TCRdb's version contains in-frame clones alone and is incomplete. The table has approximately 250,000 clones, roughly 24% seen once. On this clone: The antigen is unknown.

Sequenced sample: naive CD4+ T cells from blood. The chain carries TRBV5-1 and TRBJ2-7; D unclear. This sequence was found in a woman aged 25 to 45 with type 1 diabetes. This CDR3 reads CASSLPGSHEQYF. The CDR3 DNA sequence: TGCGCCAGCAGCTTGCCCGGGTCCCACGAGCAGTACTTC.